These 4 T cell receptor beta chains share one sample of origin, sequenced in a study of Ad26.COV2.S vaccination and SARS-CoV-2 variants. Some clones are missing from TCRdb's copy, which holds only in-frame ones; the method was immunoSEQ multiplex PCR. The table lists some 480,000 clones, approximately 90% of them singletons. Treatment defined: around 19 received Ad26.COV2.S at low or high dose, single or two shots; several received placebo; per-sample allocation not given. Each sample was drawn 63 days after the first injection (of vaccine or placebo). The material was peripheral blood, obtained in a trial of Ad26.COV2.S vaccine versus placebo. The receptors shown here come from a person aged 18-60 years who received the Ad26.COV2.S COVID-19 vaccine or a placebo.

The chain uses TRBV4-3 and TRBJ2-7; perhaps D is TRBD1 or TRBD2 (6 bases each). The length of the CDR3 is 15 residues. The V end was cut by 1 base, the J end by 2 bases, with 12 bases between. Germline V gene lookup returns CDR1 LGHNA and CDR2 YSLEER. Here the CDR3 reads CASSQVGGIPYEQYF. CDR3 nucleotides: TGCGCCAGCAGCCAAGTAGGGGGGATCCCCTACGAGCAGTACTTC.

The CDR3 sequence is CASKIQNWRYTDTQYF. Written as DNA, the CDR3 is TGTGCCAGCAAAATCCAGAATTGGCGGTACACAGATACGCAGTATTTT. The V call is TRBV28, the J call TRBJ2-3; D not resolved. The V and J ends lost 7 bases and 2 bases respectively, with 19 bases between them. Looked up from germline, CDR1 is MDHEN and CDR2 is SYDVKM. The CDR3 covers 16 residues. Variable domain in full (rest from reference TRBV28 and TRBJ2-3): DVKVTQSSRYLVKRTGEKVFLECVQDMDHENMFWYRQDPGLGLRLIYFSYDVKMKEKGDIPEGYSVSREKKERFSLILESASTNQTSMYLCASKIQNWRYTDTQYFGPGTRLTVL.

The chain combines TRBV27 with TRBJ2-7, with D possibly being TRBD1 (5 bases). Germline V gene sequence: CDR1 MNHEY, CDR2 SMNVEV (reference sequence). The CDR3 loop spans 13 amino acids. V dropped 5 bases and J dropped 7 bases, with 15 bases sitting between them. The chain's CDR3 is CASSVTGLGEQYF. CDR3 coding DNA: TGTGCCAGCAGTGTTACAGGATTGGGAGAGCAGTACTTC.

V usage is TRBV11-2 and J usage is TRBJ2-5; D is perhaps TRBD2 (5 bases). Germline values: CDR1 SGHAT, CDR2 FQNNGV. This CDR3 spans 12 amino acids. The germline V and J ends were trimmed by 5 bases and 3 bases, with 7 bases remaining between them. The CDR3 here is CASSRGKETQYF. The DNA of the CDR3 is TGTGCCAGCAGCCGGGGTAAAGAGACCCAGTACTTC.